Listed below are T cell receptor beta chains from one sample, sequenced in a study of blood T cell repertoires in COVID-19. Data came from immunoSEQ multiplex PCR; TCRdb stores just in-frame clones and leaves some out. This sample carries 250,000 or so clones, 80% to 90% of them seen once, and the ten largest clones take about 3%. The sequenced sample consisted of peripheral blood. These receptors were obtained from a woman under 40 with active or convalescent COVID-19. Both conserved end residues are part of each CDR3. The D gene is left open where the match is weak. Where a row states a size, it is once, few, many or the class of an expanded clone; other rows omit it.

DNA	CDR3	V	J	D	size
TGTGCCAGCACGGGGGAACGGGGTGAGAAACTGTTTTTT	CASTGERGEKLFF	TRBV28	TRBJ1-4	NA	NA
TGCGCCAGCAGCCGAGAGGGACAGGGGCTTTCCGGGGAGCTGTTTTTT	CASSREGQGLSGELFF	TRBV5-1	TRBJ2-2	TRBD1	NA
TGTGCCAGCAGACTTGGGACAGGGGGCACTGAAGCTTTCTTT	CASRLGTGGTEAFF	TRBV14	TRBJ1-1	TRBD1	NA
TGTGCCTGGAGTGGCTCGAGCTCCTATAATTCACCCCTCCACTTT	CAWSGSSSYNSPLHF	TRBV30	TRBJ1-6	NA	few
TGTGCCTCCAGCCCACTAGTCCTTTCCGGGACAGCCCCGAACACCGGGGAGCTGTTTTTT	CASSPLVLSGTAPNTGELFF	TRBV28	TRBJ2-2	TRBD1	NA
TGTGCCAGCAGCTTGGGCACCGGGAGCACTGAAGCTTTCTTT	CASSLGTGSTEAFF	TRBV7-9	TRBJ1-1	NA	NA
TGTGCCAGCAGCTTACTGGCGGGGGTCTACAATGAGCAGTTCTTC	CASSLLAGVYNEQFF	TRBV7-2	TRBJ2-1	TRBD2	once
TGCAGCGTTGATCCGGGGGGAGATACGCAGTATTTT	CSVDPGGDTQYF	TRBV29-1	TRBJ2-3	TRBD2	NA
TGTGCCATCAGCCCTTCGACAGGGTCACTCTACAATGAGCAGTTCTTC	CAISPSTGSLYNEQFF	TRBV10-3	TRBJ2-1	TRBD1	NA
TGTGCCAGCAGCACTAGAGACAGGGTGAGGGGTAATGAAAAACTGTTTTTT	CASSTRDRVRGNEKLFF	TRBV28	TRBJ1-4	TRBD1	NA
TGCGCCAGCAGCTTGGTAGAGGGGGCCACCGGGGAGCTGTTTTTT	CASSLVEGATGELFF	TRBV5-1	TRBJ2-2	TRBD1	NA
TGTGCCAGCAGAGGAAGGGGGCGGACTCTCGGCTACACCTTC	CASRGRGRTLGYTF	TRBV6-5	TRBJ1-2	TRBD1	NA
TGTGCCAGCAGTAGGGACAGCTTCTATGGCTACACCTTC	CASSRDSFYGYTF	TRBV6-5	TRBJ1-2	TRBD1	NA
TGTGCCAGCAGCTTGAGGGGCCAGGGGGCGGCGGAGGCAGCTTTCTTT	CASSLRGQGAAEAAFF	TRBV7-8	TRBJ1-1	TRBD1	few
TGCGCCAGCAGCTTGGCCCCGACTACTCAAGAGACCCAGTACTTC	CASSLAPTTQETQYF	TRBV5-1	TRBJ2-5	NA	NA
TGTGCCAGCAGTATACAGGGGGGCTATGGCTACACCTTC	CASSIQGGYGYTF	TRBV28	TRBJ1-2	TRBD1	NA
TGTGCCAGCAGCCAAGTCGGGACAGTCCCCCCTAGCTTC	CASSQVGTVPPSF	TRBV14	TRBJ1-2	TRBD1	NA
TGTGCCAGCAGCACAGGACAGCGGGAGACCCAGTACTTC	CASSTGQRETQYF	TRBV7-2	TRBJ2-5	NA	NA
TGTGCCAGCAGCGTAGACGGGGGGGACTACAATGAGCAGTTCTTC	CASSVDGGDYNEQFF	TRBV9	TRBJ2-1	TRBD2	NA
TGTGCCAGCAGCAAAGTACAGGGCTCTGGAAACACCATATATTTT	CASSKVQGSGNTIYF	TRBV21-1	TRBJ1-3	NA	NA
TGTGCCAGCAGCTTAACCGGGGGGCCTCTGGAGACCCAGTACTTC	CASSLTGGPLETQYF	TRBV7-3	TRBJ2-5	NA	NA
TGTGCCAGCAGCTTAGCTTTCTCCGGGGAGCTGTTTTTT	CASSLAFSGELFF	TRBV7-8	TRBJ2-2	NA	NA
TGTGCCAGCAGTTTTAATGAGGGTACTGAAGCTTTCTTT	CASSFNEGTEAFF	TRBV12-3/TRBV12-4	TRBJ1-1	NA	NA
TGTGCCAGTAGTCCGGGGTCCATGGGTAATTCACCCCTCCACTTT	CASSPGSMGNSPLHF	TRBV19	TRBJ1-6	NA	few
TGTGCCAGCAGCGTAAGCCGGGACTCCTACGAGCAGTACTTC	CASSVSRDSYEQYF	TRBV9	TRBJ2-7	NA	NA
TGTGCCAGCTCACCACCCTACCTCCAAGCTAACTATGGCTACACCTTC	CASSPPYLQANYGYTF	TRBV18	TRBJ1-2	NA	NA
TGTGCCAGCAGCCTCGGCGGGGTCAGCTCAACTAATGAAAAACTGTTTTTT	CASSLGGVSSTNEKLFF	TRBV11-2	TRBJ1-4	NA	NA